The clone carrying this T cell receptor (beta chain) has at least ten counts. What it binds is not known. The authors made TCR cDNA by 5'RACE template switching, adding a universal primer site and UMIs. A single record per CDR3 protein comes from TCRdb applying MiXCR to the 5' RACE reads. The repertoire includes 110,000 to 150,000 distinct CDR3 sequences, about 7% of them detected once, and approximately 0.67% sits in the top ten. These data are taken from a study of T cells after yellow fever vaccination. As for the study in general: For low cell numbers, libraries were made with SMART-Seq v4 Ultra Low Input.

Findings and limits, study-wide: Clonotypes found in both CD4 and CD8 compartments made up a small share.

The germline V and J ends were trimmed by 3 bases and 6 bases, with 18 bases remaining between them. The CDR3 length is 15 residues. The germline V gene has CDR1 SGHDT and CDR2 YYEEEE. The genes are TRBV5-6 and TRBJ1-1, with a weak D call TRBD1 (5 bases). Sequenced material: CD4+ T cells sorted from PBMCs, taken 10 days after the yellow fever booster vaccination. This TCR was recovered from a man aged 25-45 years who received the YFV17D yellow fever vaccine. The CDR3 reads CASSSPRGIGPEAFF. The CDR3 bases are TGTGCCAGCAGCTCCCCGCGGGGGATAGGGCCTGAAGCTTTCTTT.